The clone carrying this T cell receptor beta chain has only a few counts. Its antigen is not identified. Other nucleotide sequences from this sample produce the same CDR3. Primers: 52 TRBV forward and 13 TRBJ reverse. Sequenced by immunoSEQ multiplex PCR; TCRdb stores in-frame clones only, minus some. The table has over 2,000 clones, around 93% seen once. All CD3G-deficient patients showed autoimmunity, more severe in two. Sorting split CD4+ cells into CD25-high CD127-low Tregs and CD25-low CD127-high conventional T cells. This entry comes from a study of regulatory T cells. Notes on the study in general: Regulatory T cells showed the strongest V-J pair restriction and V/J gene skewing among patient repertoires. In CD3G deficiency, regulatory T cells had lower Shannon diversity than autologous conventional CD4+ and control regulatory cells. The two patients with the most severe autoimmunity showed the strongest Treg restriction.

The germline V gene encodes CDR1 SGHRS and CDR2 YFSETQ. The CDR3 consists of 16 residues. Trimming cost V 4 bases and J 2 bases; bases outside gene matches: 5. The sequence was obtained from a child aged 5 to 17 with CD3G deficiency. The sequenced material came from CD4+ Tregs sorted from blood. V and J are TRBV5-1 and TRBJ2-6; TRBD1 agrees at 8 bases. The CDR3 protein is CASSPGQEAGANVLTF. As DNA, the CDR3 is TGCGCCAGCAGCCCGGGACAGGAGGCTGGGGCCAACGTCCTGACTTTC.